This passage covers 18 T cell receptor gamma chains from one sample sequenced in a study of Vδ1+ human thymocytes. Study conclusions and caveats: Highly polyclonal TRG and TRD repertoires with Gaussian CDR3 length distributions appeared in thymus.

These receptors have no identified antigens. Extracted RNA was reverse transcribed into cDNA. The CDR3 regions were amplified by multiplex PCR from V-gene primers to a constant-region primer. TCRdb re-called clones from the multiplex PCR reads via CATT. The table lists about 36,000 gamma-chain clones, roughly 21% of them singletons. The material sequenced was Vdelta1+ gamma-delta thymocytes from the thymus. The subset here: FACS-sorted CD3+ TCRalphabeta- TCRVdelta1+ TCRVdelta2- thymocytes. All receptors derive from a girl under three years old who had congenital heart surgery.

This clone was detected a few times. The chain links TRGV3 to TRGJP2. CDR3 length: 14 residues. Germline values: CDR1 VTNTFY, CDR2 YDVSTARD (reference sequence). J was trimmed by 11 bases and V by 0 bases; bases with no gene match: 9. CDR3 in DNA: TGTGCCACCTGGGACAGGCGTTGGATGTGGATCAAGACGTTT. Its translation: CATWDRRWMWIKTF.

About this clone: A much more abundant neighbour one base away suggests this may be a read error. The identical CDR3 is also encoded by other nucleotide sequences in the sample. This sequence joins TRGV8 and TRGJ1 or TRGJ2. V gave up 0 bases and J gave up 6 bases; unmatched junction bases: 2. Looked up from germline, CDR1 is VENAVY and CDR2 is YDSYNSRV. This CDR3 has 12 residues. The CDR3 region has the DNA TGTGCCACCTGGGATAGGGCTTATAAGAAACTCTTT. Amino acid sequence: CATWDRAYKKLF.

The chain has TRGV9 and TRGJ1 or TRGJ2. The CDR3 is made up of 10 amino acids. Germline V gene lookup returns CDR1 GITISATS and CDR2 ISYDGTV (reference sequence). Unmatched junction bases numbered 3, after V lost 8 bases and J lost 5 bases. In DNA form, the CDR3 reads TGTGCCTTGTTCGATTATAAGAAACTCTTT. The encoded protein is CALFDYKKLF.

This clone was detected a few times. The chain employs TRGV4 and TRGJ1 or TRGJ2. Looked up from germline, CDR1 is EGSTGY and CDR2 is YDSYTSSV. V was clipped by 0 bases and J by 9 bases; unmatched bases: 8. The CDR3 sequence is 13 residues long. For the CDR3, the DNA is TGTGCCACCTGGGATGGGCCGGGGACTAAGAAACTCTTT. It yields the protein CATWDGPGTKKLF.

This clone was detected a few times. The V gene is TRGV3, the J gene TRGJ1 or TRGJ2. V lost 0 bases, J lost 9 bases, and 8 bases stayed unmatched. Per germline, CDR1 VTNTFY and CDR2 YDVSTARD (reference sequence). The CDR3 extends over 13 amino acids. The CDR3 DNA reads TGTGCCACCTGGGACAGGCAAGAGTCTAAGAAACTCTTT. Residues: CATWDRQESKKLF.

The chain carries TRGV5 and TRGJ1 or TRGJ2. V gave up 0 bases and J gave up 6 bases; unmatched junction bases: 11. The CDR3 sequence is 15 residues long. CDR1 and CDR2 from the germline V gene are VINAFY and YDVSNSKD. In nucleotides, the CDR3 is TGTGCCACCTGGGACAGGCCAGGGGCGATTTATAAGAAACTCTTT. Its protein product is CATWDRPGAIYKKLF.

This clone has more than one count but fewer than ten. The sample has other DNA sequences that encode this CDR3 too. The gene calls are TRGV2 and TRGJ1 or TRGJ2. J lost 1 base, V lost 2 bases, and 5 bases had no gene match. Germline-derived CDR1 and CDR2 are EGSNGY and YDSYNSKV. The CDR3 extends over 14 amino acids. CDR3 sequence: CATWDDLNYYKKLF. Written as DNA, the CDR3 is TGTGCCACCTGGGACGACCTAAATTATTATAAGAAACTCTTT.

The V call is TRGV2, the J call TRGJP2. CDR1 and CDR2 from the germline V gene are EGSNGY and YDSYNSKV. After removal of 5 bases from V and 7 bases from J, the junction contained 13 bases not matched to a gene. The length of the CDR3 is 15 residues. Here the CDR3 reads CATWGGPCPDWIKTF. The CDR3 bases are TGTGCCACCTGGGGCGGCCCCTGTCCTGATTGGATCAAGACGTTT.

This clone was observed a handful of times. The rearrangement uses TRGV4 and TRGJ1 or TRGJ2. The CDR3 is 12 residues long. With 2 bases clipped from V and 10 bases from J, the junction kept 8 bases outside the gene matches. Germline V gene data show CDR1 as EGSTGY and CDR2 as YDSYTSSV. The CDR3 region has the DNA TGTGCCACCTGGGATGAGGTGAAAAAGAAACTCTTT. Protein sequence: CATWDEVKKKLF.

This clone occurred a few times. The V call is TRGV2, the J call TRGJP2. V was pared by 3 bases and J by 8 bases, with 15 bases of the junction left unmatched. The length of the CDR3 is 16 residues. The germline V gene encodes CDR1 EGSNGY and CDR2 YDSYNSKV. In DNA form, the CDR3 reads TGTGCCACCTGGGACAGCCGAAAGGTGGGGGATTGGATCAAGACGTTT. Its protein is CATWDSRKVGDWIKTF.

The chain has TRGV9 and TRGJ1 or TRGJ2. Looked up from germline, CDR1 is GITISATS and CDR2 is ISYDGTV (reference sequence). After removal of 3 bases from V and 8 bases from J, the junction contained 10 bases not matched to a gene. The length of the CDR3 is 13 residues. CDR3 nucleotides: TGTGCCTTGTGGGAGTTGAAAAGAAATAAGAAACTCTTT. Translation: CALWELKRNKKLF.

A remark on this clone: A much larger clone sits a single nucleotide away, making a read error possible. The same CDR3 can be traced to other DNA sequences in this sample. The chain uses TRGV2 and TRGJ1 or TRGJ2. The CDR3 consists of 11 residues. Trimming removed 1 base from V and 10 bases from J; junction bases left unmatched: 4. Germline values: CDR1 EGSNGY, CDR2 YDSYNSKV. Here the CDR3 reads CATWDGPKKLF. In DNA form, the CDR3 reads TGTGCCACCTGGGACGGACCGAAGAAACTCTTT.

This clone was seen a few times. This chain connects TRGV3 to TRGJ1 or TRGJ2. CDR1 VTNTFY and CDR2 YDVSTARD come from the germline V gene (reference sequence). The CDR3 length is 11 residues. V gave up 0 bases and J gave up 12 bases; unmatched junction bases: 5. This chain's CDR3 is CATWDRLRKLF. In nucleotides, the CDR3 is TGTGCCACCTGGGACAGGCTGCGGAAACTCTTT.

This clone was seen only a few times. The chain employs TRGV3 and TRGJ1 or TRGJ2. V was clipped by 0 bases and J by 8 bases; unmatched bases: 4. This CDR3 is 12 amino acids long. Germline assignment: CDR1 VTNTFY and CDR2 YDVSTARD (reference sequence). The DNA of the CDR3 is TGTGCCACCTGGGACAGGATTGATAAGAAACTCTTT. It encodes CATWDRIDKKLF.

This clone was counted a few times. The chain carries TRGV3 and TRGJ1 or TRGJ2. V lost 5 bases, J lost 8 bases, and 6 bases stayed unmatched. This CDR3 is built from 11 residues. The germline CDR1 and CDR2 sequences are VTNTFY and YDVSTARD (reference sequence). CDR3 protein: CATWGPNKKLF. CDR3 coding DNA: TGTGCCACCTGGGGCCCGAATAAGAAACTCTTT.

Comment on this clone: A read error may explain this, as a much larger clone is one base away. The same CDR3 arises from other DNA sequences in this sample as well. V and J are TRGV4 and TRGJ1 or TRGJ2. The V and J ends lost 0 bases and 6 bases, in that order; junction bases with no gene match: 5. Germline V gene lookup returns CDR1 EGSTGY and CDR2 YDSYTSSV. There are 13 residues in the CDR3. The chain's CDR3 is CATWDGRGYKKLF. The CDR3 DNA is TGTGCCACCTGGGATGGGCGAGGTTATAAGAAACTCTTT.

The sample holds many counts of this clone. Other DNA sequences of this sample code for an identical CDR3. This chain joins TRGV3 and TRGJ1 or TRGJ2. The germline gives CDR1 VTNTFY, CDR2 YDVSTARD (reference sequence). The CDR3 extends over 11 amino acids. The V segment lost 0 bases and the J segment 12 bases; nucleotides outside the gene matches: 5. This CDR3 is CATWDRLGKLF. Here the CDR3 DNA reads TGTGCCACCTGGGACAGGCTAGGGAAACTCTTT.

This clone was seen a handful of times. The V gene is TRGV5, the J gene TRGJ1 or TRGJ2. Per germline, CDR1 VINAFY and CDR2 YDVSNSKD. This CDR3 is built from 12 residues. V trimming: 2 bases; J trimming: 9 bases; junction bases outside the gene matches: 7. CDR3 sequence: CATWDTYSKKLF. CDR3 in DNA: TGTGCCACCTGGGACACCTACTCTAAGAAACTCTTT.